The 16 T cell receptor beta chains reported below all come from one sample, sequenced in a study of blood T cell repertoires in COVID-19. Assay: immunoSEQ multiplex PCR; the TCRdb copy retains only in-frame clones and omits some. The profile covers about 220,000 clones, with 86% appearing a single time and over 3% taken by the ten largest. The specimen was peripheral blood. These receptors were collected from a woman aged 25-40 years who had recovered from COVID-19.

This clone was picked up one time. The J gene is TRBJ1-2, the V gene TRBV5-6, with 7 bases matching TRBD1. The CDR3 is 14 amino acids. Germline loops: CDR1 SGHDT, CDR2 YYEEEE. J was trimmed by 2 bases and V by 1 base; bases with no gene match: 2. The CDR3 DNA reads TGTGCCAGCAGCTTGATGGGACAGAACTATGGCTACACCTTC. Its protein is CASSLMGQNYGYTF.

The chain couples TRBV6-5 to TRBJ1-1; the match to TRBD1 covers 7 bases. The CDR3 length is 15 residues. CDR1 MNHEY and CDR2 SVGAGI come from the germline V gene. V gave up 1 base and J gave up 1 base; unmatched junction bases: 3. The CDR3 coding sequence is TGTGCCAGCAGTTACTGGGGACAGCAGAACACTGAAGCTTTCTTT. Translated: CASSYWGQQNTEAFF.

This chain connects TRBV4-3 to TRBJ2-5; possible D gene TRBD2, 6 bases. Germline V CDR1 and CDR2: LGHNA, YSLEER. Trimming pared 0 bases from V and 9 bases from J, leaving 14 bases between. This CDR3 has 14 amino acids. CDR3 amino acids: CASSQDQIAGPQYF. For the CDR3, the DNA is TGCGCCAGCAGCCAAGATCAGATTGCGGGACCCCAGTACTTC.

The chain recombines TRBV18 with TRBJ1-2; D remains unclear. From germline, CDR1 is KGHSH and CDR2 LQKENI. This CDR3 is built from 17 residues. V gave up 1 base and J gave up 4 bases, with 19 bases separating them. DNA for the CDR3: TGTGCCAGCTCACCACTTTCTGGCCCATTTTTAAGCTATGGCTACACCTTC. It yields the protein CASSPLSGPFLSYGYTF.

The chain is built from TRBV19 and TRBJ1-1, with D unclear. The V end was cut by 6 bases, the J end by 3 bases, with 17 bases between. CDR3 length: 15 residues. Per germline, CDR1 LNHDA and CDR2 SQIVND (reference sequence). The CDR3 protein is CASSRRRLRDTEAFF. DNA of the CDR3: TGTGCCAGTAGCAGGAGGAGGCTTAGGGACACTGAAGCTTTCTTT. The full variable domain, with the rest looked up from reference TRBV19 and TRBJ1-1, is DGGITQSPKYLFRKEGQNVTLSCEQNLNHDAMYWYRQDPGQGLRLIYYSQIVNDFQKGDIAEGYSVSREKKESFPLTVTSAQKNPTAFYLCASSRRRLRDTEAFFGQGTRLTVV.

This chain joins TRBV11-3 and TRBJ2-1; TRBD2 is a possible D gene (6 bases). The CDR3 runs to 14 residues. Trimming left V 2 bases short and J 4 bases short, with 9 bases between. Germline CDR1 is SGHNT and CDR2 is YENEEA. CDR3 loop: CASSLKAGYNEQFF. As DNA, the CDR3 is TGTGCCAGCAGCTTAAAAGCGGGTTACAATGAGCAGTTCTTC.

The chain is built from TRBV7-8 and TRBJ2-7, with 10 positions matching TRBD2. After removal of 5 bases from V and 4 bases from J, the junction contained 11 bases not matched to a gene. This CDR3 is 16 amino acids long. Germline V gives CDR1 SGHVS, CDR2 FQNEAQ. The DNA for the CDR3 is TGTGCCAGCAGCCCCATGGCTAGCGGGGGCCAGTACGAGCAGTACTTC. Translating gives CASSPMASGGQYEQYF.

V and J are TRBV3-1 (or the pseudogene TRBV3-2) and TRBJ2-7; 7 nucleotides agree with TRBD1. Germline assignment: CDR1 LGHDT and CDR2 YNNKEL (reference sequence). The CDR3 runs 15 residues. Germline trimming cut 0 bases from V and 3 bases from J; bases unmatched to any gene: 5. The CDR3 DNA reads as TGTGCCAGCAGCCAAGAGGTCGGGACAGACTACGAGCAGTACTTC. As protein: CASSQEVGTDYEQYF.

This clone was seen only a few times. At one end, the junction sequence differs from germline, possibly due to a read error. The chain links TRBV2 to TRBJ1-2; no reliable D call. The CDR3 loop spans 11 amino acids. From germline, CDR1 is SNHLY and CDR2 FYNNEI. CDR3 sequence reads: CASSDGPAFPF. The CDR3 DNA reads TGTGCCAGCAGTGATGGGCCTGCCTTTCCTTTC. The variable domain in full, completed from reference TRBV2 and TRBJ1-2, reads EPEVTQTPSHQVTQMGQEVILRCVPISNHLYFYWYRQILGQKVEFLVSFYNNEISEKSEIFDDQFSVERPDGSNFTLKIRSTKLEDSAMYFCASSDGPAFPFGSGTRLTVV.

The chain recombines TRBV5-1 with TRBJ1-3; the D is unclear. V lost 0 bases, J lost 2 bases, and 12 bases lay in between. The CDR3 consists of 16 residues. Germline CDR1 SGHRS, CDR2 YFSETQ. For the CDR3, the DNA is TGCGCCAGCAGCTTGGTGGGCAGTCTGGCTGGAAACACCATATATTTT. Its translation: CASSLVGSLAGNTIYF.

The genes are TRBV6-1 and TRBJ2-3; TRBD2 matches at 16 bases. CDR3 length: 18 residues. The germline V gene encodes CDR1 MNHNS and CDR2 SASEGT. Trimming removed 3 bases from V and 5 bases from J; junction bases left unmatched: 8. The CDR3 DNA is TGTGCCAGCAGTGAGGGACTAGCGGGGGGGCGTTATAGAGATACGCAGTATTTT. Protein product: CASSEGLAGGRYRDTQYF.

The chain carries TRBV3-1 (or the pseudogene TRBV3-2) and TRBJ1-6, with 9 bases identical to TRBD1. Germline CDR1 reads LGHDT; CDR2 reads YNNKEL (reference sequence). The CDR3 runs to 15 residues. V was pared by 6 bases and J by 9 bases, with 9 bases of the junction left unmatched. CDR3 loop: CASRGTGLRLSPLHF. Here the CDR3 DNA reads TGTGCCAGCAGAGGGACAGGGTTAAGGCTTTCACCCCTCCACTTT.

The chain couples TRBV6-5 to TRBJ1-2, with D possibly TRBD1 on 5 matching bases. Per germline, CDR1 MNHEY and CDR2 SVGAGI. V lost 9 bases to trimming and J lost 3 bases, with 11 bases between them. The CDR3 loop spans 12 amino acids. The CDR3 region is CASGHSDYGYTF. The CDR3 DNA is TGTGCCAGTGGACATTCGGACTATGGCTACACCTTC.

V is TRBV5-4 and J is TRBJ1-2, with D uncertain. Trimming cost V 3 bases and J 10 bases, with 13 bases left between them. Germline values: CDR1 SGHNT, CDR2 YYREEE (reference sequence). This CDR3 has 12 amino acids. The CDR3 region is CASSSTMKDYTF. The CDR3 nucleotides are TGTGCCAGCAGCTCCACAATGAAAGACTACACCTTC.

V and J are TRBV19 and TRBJ2-1; 8 bases agree with TRBD1. Germline V gene sequence: CDR1 LNHDA, CDR2 SQIVND (reference sequence). The V segment lost 5 bases and the J segment 5 bases; nucleotides outside the gene matches: 8. This CDR3 is built from 15 residues. CDR3 protein: CASSRRDRNDNEQFF. The CDR3 region has the DNA TGTGCCAGTAGTCGACGGGACAGGAACGACAATGAGCAGTTCTTC.

The chain recombines TRBV5-1 with TRBJ1-5; weak D call: TRBD1 (5 bases). There are 14 residues in the CDR3. V lost 0 bases, J lost 6 bases, and 10 bases lay in between. Germline V lookup: CDR1 SGHRS, CDR2 YFSETQ. CDR3 nucleotides: TGCGCCAGCAGCTTGGGGCAGGGAAGTCAGCCCCAGCATTTT. This translates into CASSLGQGSQPQHF.